A selection of T cell receptor beta chains follows, all from one sample in a study of blood T cell repertoires in COVID-19. Repertoires were generated with immunoSEQ multiplex PCR, while TCRdb's copy carries only in-frame clones and drops some. The sample has roughly 280,000 clones; approximately 88% are singletons. The sequencing sample was made of peripheral blood. Receptors were obtained from a man aged 50-60 years with acute or convalescent COVID-19. Each CDR3 is given with its conserved first and last residue. The D gene is left open where the match is weak.

v_call: TRBV24-1
d_call: -
j_call: TRBJ2-3
cdr3_aa: CATSDRREASTDTQYF
cdr3_nt: TGTGCCACCAGTGATCGACGGGAAGCTAGCACAGATACGCAGTATTTT

v_call: TRBV5-4
d_call: TRBD1
j_call: TRBJ2-7
cdr3_aa: CASSDGTVLVEQYF
cdr3_nt: TGTGCCAGCAGCGACGGGACAGTCCTAGTCGAGCAGTACTTC

v_call: TRBV3-1/TRBV3-2
d_call: TRBD2
j_call: TRBJ2-7
cdr3_aa: CASSQVPIGGGGSYEQYF
cdr3_nt: TGTGCCAGCAGCCAAGTCCCAATCGGCGGGGGGGGTTCCTACGAGCAGTACTTC

v_call: TRBV2
d_call: TRBD1
j_call: TRBJ1-1
cdr3_aa: CASSPRDRGVQAFF
cdr3_nt: TGTGCCAGCAGTCCCCGGGACAGGGGGGTCCAAGCTTTCTTT

v_call: TRBV11-3
d_call: -
j_call: TRBJ2-2
cdr3_aa: CASSLGQNTGELFF
cdr3_nt: TGTGCCAGCAGCTTGGGACAAAACACCGGGGAGCTGTTTTTT

v_call: TRBV12-3/TRBV12-4
d_call: TRBD1
j_call: TRBJ2-1
cdr3_aa: CASSLNRGHEQFF
cdr3_nt: TGTGCCAGCAGTTTAAACAGGGGCCATGAGCAGTTCTTC

v_call: TRBV6-6
d_call: -
j_call: TRBJ1-2
cdr3_aa: CASSYPEGSLNYGYTF
cdr3_nt: TGTGCCAGCAGTTACCCGGAGGGTAGTCTAAACTATGGCTACACCTTC

v_call: TRBV7-2
d_call: -
j_call: TRBJ2-7
cdr3_aa: CASSISSDRYYEQYF
cdr3_nt: TGTGCCAGCAGCATCTCCTCCGACAGGTATTACGAGCAGTACTTC

v_call: TRBV15
d_call: -
j_call: TRBJ2-3
cdr3_aa: CATSRVGGSLTDTQYF
cdr3_nt: TGTGCCACCAGCAGAGTTGGCGGGTCCCTCACAGATACGCAGTATTTT

v_call: TRBV5-1
d_call: -
j_call: TRBJ1-1
cdr3_aa: CASSLDTVNTEAFF
cdr3_nt: TGCGCCAGCAGCTTGGATACAGTCAACACTGAAGCTTTCTTT

v_call: TRBV10-1
d_call: -
j_call: TRBJ1-2
cdr3_aa: CASSESEVYGYTF
cdr3_nt: TGCGCCAGCAGTGAGTCAGAGGTCTATGGCTACACCTTC

v_call: TRBV19
d_call: TRBD1
j_call: TRBJ2-7
cdr3_aa: CASSPRTGSDEQYF
cdr3_nt: TGTGCCAGTAGTCCTCGGACAGGGTCGGACGAGCAGTACTTC

v_call: TRBV6-6
d_call: TRBD1
j_call: TRBJ1-2
cdr3_aa: CASILGQGEYGYTF
cdr3_nt: TGTGCCAGCATCTTAGGACAGGGAGAATATGGCTACACCTTC

v_call: TRBV5-1
d_call: TRBD2
j_call: TRBJ2-6
cdr3_aa: CASRPGGANLGANVLTF
cdr3_nt: TGCGCCAGCAGGCCCGGGGGGGCCAACCTAGGGGCCAACGTCCTGACTTTC